Sequencing of this T cell receptor (beta chain) was carried out in a study of T cell responses to AZD1222 COVID-19 vaccine. Study details: Some second doses came at about 4 weeks and others at about 12 weeks; these were pooled.

Method: immunoSEQ multiplex PCR; TCRdb's copy keeps in-frame clones and lacks some. The sample yields roughly 180,000 clones, 88% seen once. In regard to this clone: No antigen is known for it.

The CDR3 sequence is 14 residues long. V lost 2 bases to trimming and J lost 1 base, with 8 bases between them. Germline V gene data show CDR1 as LGHDT and CDR2 as YNNKEL (reference sequence). Findings of the study overall: It should be noted that donors were predominantly white British and more often female, and clonal diversity was possibly underestimated. Reportedly, nearly half the spike-specific TCRs target unmutated variant regions. There were repertoire samples only from the period after the peak T cell response.

The rearrangement links TRBV3-1 (or the pseudogene TRBV3-2) to TRBJ1-1, with D perhaps TRBD1 (5 bases). The clonotype originates from an adult in good health. The material sequenced was peripheral blood, taken on day 0 of AZD1222 vaccination. As DNA, the CDR3 is TGTGCCAGCAGCCAACGGGACGGGAACACTGAAGCTTTCTTT. Amino acid sequence: CASSQRDGNTEAFF.